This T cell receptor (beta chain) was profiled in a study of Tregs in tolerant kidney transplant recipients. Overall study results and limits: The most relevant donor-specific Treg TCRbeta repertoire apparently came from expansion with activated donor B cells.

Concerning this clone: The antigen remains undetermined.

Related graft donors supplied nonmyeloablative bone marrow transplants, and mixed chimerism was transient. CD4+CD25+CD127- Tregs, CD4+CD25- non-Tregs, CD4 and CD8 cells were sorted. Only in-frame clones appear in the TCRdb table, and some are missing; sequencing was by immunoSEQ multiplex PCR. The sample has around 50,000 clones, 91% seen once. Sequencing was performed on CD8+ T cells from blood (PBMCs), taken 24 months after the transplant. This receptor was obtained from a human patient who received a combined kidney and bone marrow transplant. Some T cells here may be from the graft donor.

The CDR3 here is CASSGLSGNTEAFF. The DNA of the CDR3 is TGTGCCAGCAGCGGACTTTCTGGGAACACTGAAGCTTTCTTT. The rearrangement links TRBV9 to TRBJ1-1; D unresolved. Germline values: CDR1 SGDLS, CDR2 YYNGEE. Trimming removed 3 bases at V and 1 base at J, with 10 bases between. The CDR3 extends over 14 amino acids. Variable domain in full (rest from reference TRBV9 and TRBJ1-1): DSGVTQTPKHLITATGQRVTLRCSPRSGDLSVYWYQQSLDQGLQFLIQYYNGEERAKGNILERFSAQQFPDLHSELNLSSLELGDSALYFCASSGLSGNTEAFFGQGTRLTVV.